The 26 T cell receptor beta chains below come from one sample, sequenced in a study of blood T cells in healthy people across ages (dated by TCRdb to between 2015 and 2017). Receptors were amplified or captured by 5' RACE. TCRdb lists the instrument as Illumina HiSeq 2500. A second PCR of about 7 to 12 cycles was run with a J-beta primer mix and a sample-barcoded 5' primer. Clones were called with MiXCR by TCRdb after fastp trimmed the public reads at Q25, and only in-frame beta chains were retained. For every CDR3 protein sequence, its rows merge into one entry that carries the most common genes and DNA. The sample table lists hundreds of thousands of distinct CDR3 sequences, approximately 49% of them with a count of one. In total, the top ten clones hold under 35% of the sample. The sample consisted of blood. All receptors derive from a woman aged 60-70 years in good health.

The genes are TRBV12-3 or TRBV12-4 and TRBJ2-4; D perhaps matches TRBD2 (5 bases). There are 14 residues in the CDR3. The V end was cut by 6 bases, the J end by 2 bases, with 11 bases between. CDR3 sequence reads: CASSTGESKNIQYF. The DNA for the CDR3 is TGTGCCAGCAGCACCGGGGAGTCCAAAAACATTCAGTACTTC.

In its sample, this clonotype was seen many times. The chain carries TRBV7-2 and TRBJ2-7; 11 bases line up with TRBD2. This CDR3 has 16 amino acids. The germline V gene encodes CDR1 SGHTA and CDR2 FQGNSA. Trimming at V came to 5 bases and at J to 6 bases, leaving 12 bases not matched to a gene. The CDR3: CASSNRTSGRPVEQYF. In nucleotides, the CDR3 is TGTGCCAGCAGCAACCGGACTAGCGGGCGCCCCGTCGAGCAGTACTTC.

V usage is TRBV7-2 and J usage is TRBJ2-6; tentatively, D is TRBD1 (5 bases). Trimming stripped 5 bases from V and 0 bases from J, with 11 bases between. Germline CDR1 reads SGHTA; CDR2 reads FQGNSA. The CDR3 loop spans 16 amino acids. As DNA, the CDR3 is TGTGCCAGCAGCCCTGGACACCTCTCTGGGGCCAACGTCCTGACTTTC. Translated: CASSPGHLSGANVLTF.

The chain uses TRBV5-6 and TRBJ2-5, with a possible D match to TRBD1 (6 bases). There are 14 residues in the CDR3. CDR1 SGHDT and CDR2 YYEEEE come from the germline V gene. V was cut by 2 bases and J by 2 bases, with 10 bases left in between. CDR3 residues: CASSFTGTQETQYF. The DNA for the CDR3 is TGTGCCAGCAGCTTTACCGGGACACAAGAGACCCAGTACTTC.

This clonotype showed up just a few times. The chain carries TRBV7-2 and TRBJ1-2; tentative D call: TRBD1 (6 bases). The CDR3 covers 14 residues. Germline assignment: CDR1 SGHTA and CDR2 FQGNSA. The ends were cut back, 8 bases at V and 4 bases at J, with 17 bases in the middle. CDR3 DNA: TGTGCCAGCGCCGCGGGAGGACAGCCCTATGGCTACACCTTC. Protein: CASAAGGQPYGYTF. The full variable domain, its missing parts supplied by reference TRBV7-2 and TRBJ1-2, is GAGVSQSPSNKVTEKGKDVELRCDPISGHTALYWYRQSLGQGLEFLIYFQGNSAPDKSGLPSDRFSAERTGGSVSTLTIQRTQQEDSAVYLCASAAGGQPYGYTFGSGTRLTVV.

The rearrangement links TRBV7-2 to TRBJ2-2; D is tentatively TRBD1 or TRBD2 (5 bases each). The CDR3 is 15 amino acids. The germline gives CDR1 SGHTA, CDR2 FQGNSA. V was clipped by 0 bases and J by 4 bases, with 9 bases between them. CDR3 DNA sequence: TGTGCCAGCAGCTTAGCCAGGGAGATCACCGGGGAGCTGTTTTTT. Protein product: CASSLAREITGELFF.

V and J are TRBV2 and TRBJ2-6; 8 positions agree with TRBD1. The length of the CDR3 is 16 residues. Germline V CDR1 and CDR2: SNHLY, FYNNEI. The J segment lost 3 bases and the V segment lost 4 bases, leaving 5 bases of the junction unmatched. CDR3 DNA sequence: TGTGCCAGCAGTGCTCAGGGGGCGCTTGGGGCCAACGTCCTGACTTTC. Protein product: CASSAQGALGANVLTF.

V gene TRBV7-9 combines with J gene TRBJ2-3; D gene unclear. The germline V gene encodes CDR1 SEHNR and CDR2 FQNEAQ (reference sequence). This CDR3 has 15 amino acids. Trimming removed 6 bases from V and 1 base from J, with 14 bases in between. The CDR3 DNA follows: TGTGCCAGCAGTCGCCTCTATGTGGGCACAGATACGCAGTATTTT. Translated: CASSRLYVGTDTQYF.

This clonotype was counted a few times. The chain employs TRBV7-2 and TRBJ2-5; 7 bases align to TRBD2. Per germline, CDR1 SGHTA and CDR2 FQGNSA. The CDR3 contains 15 residues. V lost 4 bases, J lost 6 bases, and 11 bases stayed unmatched. CDR3: CASSSLAGDMKTQYF. CDR3 in DNA: TGTGCCAGCAGCTCCCTGGCGGGAGATATGAAGACCCAGTACTTC.

This clonotype is a singleton in its sample. The CDR3 sequence is CASSSASNRGPEQYF. In nucleotides, the CDR3 is TGTGCCAGCAGTTCGGCTTCAAACAGGGGACCCGAGCAGTACTTC. This chain uses TRBV28 with TRBJ2-7; TRBD1 aligns across 7 bases. Germline lookup yields CDR1 MDHEN and CDR2 SYDVKM. The CDR3 loop spans 15 amino acids. With V trimmed by 4 bases and J by 6 bases, 12 bases remained unmatched.

The chain is built from TRBV29-1 and TRBJ2-3, with 7 bases identical to TRBD2. Germline V lookup: CDR1 SQVTM, CDR2 ANQGSEA. This CDR3 region has 17 residues. The ends lost 5 bases at V and 1 base at J; junction bases unmatched: 15. CDR3 in DNA: TGCAGCGTTCAAGCCCCCTCCTATGCGGGAGGCACAGATACGCAGTATTTT. Protein: CSVQAPSYAGGTDTQYF.

As for this clonotype: At one of its ends the junction is not consistent with the germline gene, which may arise from a read error. The rearrangement joins TRBV29-1 to TRBJ2-6; TRBD1 aligns across 9 bases. This CDR3 is built from 16 residues. Germline CDR1 and CDR2: SQVTM and ANQGSEA. The CDR3 sequence is CSVTGGRSSGADVLTF. The CDR3 DNA is TGCAGCGTCACAGGGGGCCGTAGCTCTGGGGCCGACGTCCTGACTTTC. Full variable domain (rest looked up from reference TRBV29-1 and TRBJ2-6): SAVISQKPSRDICQRGTSLTIQCQVDSQVTMMFWYRQQPGQSLTLIATANQGSEATYESGFVIDKFPISRPNLTFSTLTVSNMSPEDSSIYLCSVTGGRSSGADVLTFGAGSRLTVL.

The J gene is TRBJ2-1, the V gene TRBV10-3; 8 nucleotides agree with TRBD1. Gene TRBJ2-7 matches the end of the DNA better, so the J call may be wrong. CDR1 and CDR2 (germline): ENHRY, SYGVKD. The CDR3 runs 12 residues. CDR3 DNA sequence: TGTGCCATTGGACAGGGTGTAAATGAGCAGTACTTC. The encoded protein is CAIGQGVNEQYF.

This chain links TRBV20-1 with TRBJ1-3; D uncertain. The germline V gene encodes CDR1 DFQATT and CDR2 SNEGSKA (reference sequence). The V and J ends lost 3 bases and 0 bases respectively, with 6 bases between them. The CDR3 has 13 residues. The CDR3 loop is CSARQASGNTIYF. As DNA, the CDR3 is TGCAGTGCTAGGCAGGCCTCTGGAAACACCATATATTTT.

The CDR3 sequence: CASSYFVANEQFF. CDR3 sequence (DNA): TGTGCCAGCAGTTACTTCGTTGCCAATGAGCAGTTCTTC. This chain joins TRBV6-5 and TRBJ2-1; D unclear. Germline CDR1 MNHEY, CDR2 SVGAGI. V dropped 1 base and J dropped 6 bases, with 7 bases sitting between them. The CDR3 totals 13 residues.

This chain connects TRBV5-1 to TRBJ2-2; weak D call: TRBD1 (7 bases). The CDR3 consists of 14 residues. V was pared by 0 bases and J by 7 bases, with 10 bases between. The V gene's germline CDR1 is SGHRS and CDR2 YFSETQ. CDR3 protein: CASSLGQGGGELFF. CDR3 DNA sequence: TGCGCCAGCAGCTTGGGACAGGGAGGCGGGGAGCTGTTTTTT.

The chain uses TRBV7-2 and TRBJ2-1, with 7 bases that match TRBD2. The CDR3 is 17 amino acids. Germline CDR1 is SGHTA and CDR2 is FQGNSA. Trimming took 3 bases from V and 9 from J; bases not matched to a gene: 17. CDR3 protein: CASSLGASGGIGFEQFF. The CDR3 DNA reads as TGTGCCAGCAGCTTGGGAGCGTCGGGAGGTATCGGGTTTGAGCAGTTCTTC.

The chain is built from TRBV27 and TRBJ2-7, with D possibly TRBD2 on 6 matching bases. Trimming pared 5 bases from V and 2 bases from J, leaving 13 bases between. Germline assignment: CDR1 MNHEY and CDR2 SMNVEV (reference sequence). The CDR3 is 14 residues long. CDR3 region: CASSPWDSTYEQYF. In nucleotides, the CDR3 is TGTGCCAGCAGTCCGTGGGACTCCACCTACGAGCAGTACTTC.

This clonotype was counted a few times. The chain employs TRBV7-2 and TRBJ2-6, with D possibly called TRBD1 or TRBD2 (6 bases each). The CDR3 is 16 amino acids. The germline V gene has CDR1 SGHTA and CDR2 FQGNSA. V was pared by 5 bases and J by 1 base, with 12 bases between. CDR3 sequence reads: CASSTTGTSGANVLTF. Here the CDR3 DNA reads TGTGCCAGCAGCACAACAGGGACTTCTGGGGCCAACGTCCTGACTTTC.

Turning to this clonotype: A junction end diverges from the germline sequence, so it may reflect a read error. The J gene is TRBJ1-5, the V gene TRBV6-5; TRBD1 might be the D (5 bases). CDR1 and CDR2 (germline): MNHEY, SVGAGI. CDR3 length equals 13 residues. CDR3 coding DNA: TGTGCCAGCAGTTACGACGGGAGACAGCCTCAGCATTTT. Protein: CASSYDGRQPQHF.

The rearrangement links TRBV6-2 or TRBV6-3 to TRBJ2-5, with D uncertain. The J call is uncertain, as TRBJ2-1 better fits the DNA end. Germline-derived CDR1 and CDR2 are MNHEY and SVGEGT. There are 15 residues in the CDR3. The DNA of the CDR3 is TGTGCCAGCAGTTACACCTGGGCGGACCAAGAGACCCAGTTCTTC. It yields the protein CASSYTWADQETQFF.

On this clonotype itself: This may be a read error, as it is one base from a much larger clone. The chain has TRBV27 and TRBJ2-5; D remains unclear. The CDR3 totals 13 residues. Germline loops: CDR1 MNHEY, CDR2 SMNVEV (reference sequence). The CDR3 region is CAGSYSPLLGQYF. CDR3 coding DNA: TGTGCCGGCAGTTACTCACCCCTCCTGGGGCAGTACTTC.

In its sample, this clonotype was seen a few times. This chain connects TRBV11-3 to TRBJ2-2, with TRBD2 matching 10 bases. The CDR3 loop spans 16 amino acids. CDR1 and CDR2 from the germline V gene are SGHNT and YENEEA. The ends lost 5 bases at V and 4 bases at J; junction bases unmatched: 7. CDR3 nucleotide sequence: TGTGCCAGCAGCCAGCTAGCGGGAGTGAGCACCGGGGAGCTGTTTTTT. This encodes CASSQLAGVSTGELFF. The full variable domain, with the rest looked up from reference TRBV11-3 and TRBJ2-2, is EAGVVQSPRYKIIEKKQPVAFWCNPISGHNTLYWYLQNLGQGPELLIRYENEEAVDDSQLPKDRFSAERLKGVDSTLKIQPAELGDSAVYLCASSQLAGVSTGELFFGEGSRLTVL.

This clonotype showed up just a few times. The chain is built from TRBV2 and TRBJ2-4, with 7 bases matching TRBD1. V shed 6 bases and J 0 bases; nucleotides not matched to a gene: 14. The CDR3 is 18 residues long. Germline values: CDR1 SNHLY, CDR2 FYNNEI. The CDR3 here is CASSDTGTAKRAKNIQYF. CDR3 DNA sequence: TGTGCCAGCAGCGACACCGGGACAGCCAAGAGAGCCAAAAACATTCAGTACTTC.

V usage is TRBV5-6 and J usage is TRBJ2-7, with 10 positions matching TRBD2. Germline CDR1 is SGHDT and CDR2 is YYEEEE. The CDR3 is 16 amino acids. V lost 1 base and J lost 3; bases outside the gene matches: 7. The CDR3: CASSLWGTSEFYEQYF. The CDR3 DNA reads TGTGCCAGCAGCTTGTGGGGGACTAGCGAGTTCTACGAGCAGTACTTC.

This chain uses TRBV10-3 with TRBJ1-1; D remains unclear. V was cut by 4 bases and J by 0 bases, with 12 bases left in between. Germline CDR1 and CDR2: ENHRY and SYGVKD. The CDR3 runs 15 residues. The CDR3 is CAISGRSALNTEAFF. For the CDR3, the DNA is TGTGCCATCAGTGGGCGGTCAGCCTTGAACACTGAAGCTTTCTTT.